This T cell receptor beta chain was recorded in a study of cytomegalovirus exposure and HLA in healthy donors. Study overall: Earlier work reported 90 million to 120 million unique TCR beta sequences from 150 million to 200 million T cells.

It was with 60 Vbeta and 13 Jbeta primers that the PCR ran. Generated by immunoSEQ multiplex PCR, the TCRdb table keeps only in-frame clones and is missing some. The sample consists of fewer than 85,000 clones, over 70% of them appearing once. The CDR3 is 15 amino acids. Germline V CDR1 and CDR2: MNHEY, SVGAGI. After removal of 6 bases from V and 4 bases from J, the junction contained 8 bases not matched to a gene. V and J are TRBV6-5 and TRBJ1-5; 8 bases fit TRBD1. The TCR originated in a young man in good health and CMV-seropositive. Sequences were obtained from PBMCs. The CDR3 DNA reads as TGTGCCAGCAGAAAGGTGACAGGGGTTAATCAGCCCCAGCATTTT. It specifies CASRKVTGVNQPQHF.